Sequencing of this T cell receptor beta chain was carried out in a study of CD8+ T cells in alopecia areata. Study information: Treatment comprised oral tofacitinib, 5 to 10 mg twice daily, in treated patients.

In the case of this clone: Its specificity is unknown.

Extracted RNA was reverse transcribed into cDNA, the sequencing template. Libraries were prepared by immunoSEQ multiplex PCR; TCRdb keeps only in-frame clonotypes and omits some of them. This table has roughly 200,000 clones, less than 45% appearing once. The CDR3 spans 15 residues. Germline lookup yields CDR1 SGHDN and CDR2 FVKESK. With V trimmed by 9 bases and J by 5 bases, 7 bases remained unmatched. Treatment reported: oral pan-JAK inhibitor, 5-10 mg twice daily. The sorting of PBMCs gave CD4+ and CD8+ T cells. General study results and limits: Scalp clonality decreased significantly with tofacitinib, and so did expanded CD8+ clones among the top 100. During tofacitinib treatment, many expanded lesional clones remained in scalp and blood.

Specimen: CD4+ T cells sorted from blood, collected at approximately week 37, from a patient treated with tofacitinib. The receptor comes from a human donor with alopecia areata. This chain uses TRBV14 with TRBJ2-1; 13 bases map to TRBD2. The CDR3 loop reads CASGRLAGGHNEQFF. DNA of the CDR3: TGTGCCAGTGGGAGACTAGCGGGAGGACACAATGAGCAGTTCTTC.